A selection of T cell receptor beta chains follows, all from one sample in a study of blood T cell repertoires in COVID-19. Sequencing was performed with immunoSEQ multiplex PCR; in TCRdb, only in-frame clones are kept and a portion is missing. The table includes 150,000 to 200,000 clones, around 87% detected once. Sequenced input: peripheral blood. Receptors were obtained from an elderly woman in a cohort sampled during active or convalescent COVID-19. Both conserved end residues are part of each CDR3. A D gene is named only where the DNA matches it firmly. Clone size, where shown, is once, few, many, or a class for clones that have expanded.

>15|TRBJ1-6|NA|TRBD1|TRBV7-2
TGTGCCAGCAGCTTAGGAGGCCAGGGGGATTCACCCCTCCACTTT
CASSLGGQGDSPLHF
>13|TRBJ1-1|few|NA|TRBV4-1
TGCGCCAGCAGCCCCTTGGGGGGAACTGAAGCTTTCTTT
CASSPLGGTEAFF
>16|TRBJ2-1|NA|TRBD2|TRBV7-6
TGTGCCAGCAGCCCGATGGTAGCGGGGGTTTACAATGAGCAGTTCTTC
CASSPMVAGVYNEQFF
>15|TRBJ2-7|NA|NA|TRBV11-2
TGTGCCAGCAGCTTAGACCGGACTGAACCCTACGAGCAGTACTTC
CASSLDRTEPYEQYF
>15|TRBJ2-1|NA|TRBD1|TRBV5-6
TGTGCCAGCAGCCGACAGGGGCAGTCCTACAATGAGCAGTTCTTC
CASSRQGQSYNEQFF
>12|TRBJ2-1|NA|NA|TRBV4-1
TGCGCCAGCGCCGACTGGAGGTATGAGCAGTTCTTC
CASADWRYEQFF
>14|TRBJ1-2|NA|NA|TRBV18
TGTGCCAGCTCACCACTACAGAGTAACTATGGCTACACCTTC
CASSPLQSNYGYTF
>13|TRBJ2-7|once|NA|TRBV7-9
TGTGCCAGCAGCCCTGGGACTTTCTACGAGCAGTACTTC
CASSPGTFYEQYF
>13|TRBJ2-1|NA|TRBD1|TRBV19
TGTGCCAGTAGTCGAGACAGGGACAATGAGCAGTTCTTC
CASSRDRDNEQFF
>14|TRBJ1-2|NA|NA|TRBV10-1
TGCGCCAGCAGTGAGTCGAGGGCCTGGAGTGGCTACACCTTC
CASSESRAWSGYTF
>13|TRBJ1-3|NA|NA|TRBV9
TGTGCCAGCAGCGTAGCAGGGGTAAACACCATATATTTT
CASSVAGVNTIYF
>13|TRBJ1-2|once|NA|TRBV7-2
TGTGCCAGCAGGCTCGGGGGGTTGGAAGGCTACACCTTC
CASRLGGLEGYTF
>15|TRBJ2-7|NA|TRBD1|TRBV5-1
TGCGCCAGCAGCTCACCCGGGACAGGGAGCTACGAGCAGTACTTC
CASSSPGTGSYEQYF
>21|TRBJ2-5|NA|TRBD2|TRBV3-1/TRBV3-2
TGTGCCAGCAGCCAACTCCGGGGTAGAGCTAGCGGGGTAGGGGTCCAAGAGACCCAGTACTTC
CASSQLRGRASGVGVQETQYF
>15|TRBJ1-5|NA|NA|TRBV6-2/TRBV6-3
TGTGCCAGCAGCGCCCAGGGGTCGGGCAATCAGCCCCAGCATTTT
CASSAQGSGNQPQHF
>14|TRBJ2-2|NA|NA|TRBV3-1/TRBV3-2
TGTGCCAGCAGCCAAGATCCGGGGGCCGGGGAGCTGTTTTTT
CASSQDPGAGELFF
>14|TRBJ2-7|NA|TRBD2|TRBV7-2
TGTGCCAGCAGCTTACTGCGGGGGACCTACGAGCAGTACTTC
CASSLLRGTYEQYF
>13|TRBJ1-5|NA|NA|TRBV6-5
TGTGCCAGCACCGACAGAAGGAATCAGCCCCAGCATTTT
CASTDRRNQPQHF
>18|TRBJ2-6|NA|TRBD2|TRBV6-4
TGTGCCAGCAGTGACTTGCAGGGAGGGAGGACTGGGGCCAACGTCCTGACTTTC
CASSDLQGGRTGANVLTF
>13|TRBJ1-1|once|NA|TRBV29-1
TGCAGCGTTGACCGGACAGAGAACACTGAAGCTTTCTTT
CSVDRTENTEAFF
>15|TRBJ1-1|NA|NA|TRBV19
TGTGCCAGTAGTATAGTTCGGGGGGCGTCTACTGAAGCTTTCTTT
CASSIVRGASTEAFF
>14|TRBJ2-2|NA|TRBD1|TRBV6-5
TGTGCCAGCAGGGGGACAGGGTGGACCGGGGAGCTGTTTTTT
CASRGTGWTGELFF
>14|TRBJ1-4|NA|TRBD1|TRBV5-4
TGTGCCAGCAGCTGGGACAGATTTAATGAAAAACTGTTTTTT
CASSWDRFNEKLFF
>13|TRBJ1-6|NA|NA|TRBV19
TGTGCCAGTAGTATCGACAGGCGACCACCCCTCCACTTT
CASSIDRRPPLHF
>15|TRBJ1-2|NA|NA|TRBV7-2
TGTGCCAGCAGCTTAGCGCTAACGGGGAGCTATGGCTACACCTTC
CASSLALTGSYGYTF
>14|TRBJ1-1|NA|TRBD1|TRBV2
TGTGCCAGCAGTGCAACAGGGGCGAACACTGAAGCTTTCTTT
CASSATGANTEAFF
>16|TRBJ1-4|NA|TRBD1|TRBV11-3
TGTGCCAGCAGCTTAGGCTTACAGGGGGTTACGGAAAAACTGTTTTTT
CASSLGLQGVTEKLFF
>12|TRBJ1-1|NA|TRBD1|TRBV9
TGTGCCAGCGGGGACAGGGGTACTGAAGCTTTCTTT
CASGDRGTEAFF
>17|TRBJ1-5|NA|TRBD1|TRBV7-9
TGTGCCAGCAGCTTAGGAGGGACAGGGTTGGGCAATCAGCCCCAGCATTTT
CASSLGGTGLGNQPQHF
>17|TRBJ1-1|NA|NA|TRBV11-3
TGTGCCAGCAGCTTCGGACGCCTTTCCTGGTCGGGAACTGAAGCTTTCTTT
CASSFGRLSWSGTEAFF
>16|TRBJ1-6|NA|NA|TRBV9
TGTGCCAGCAGCGTAGGCCCGCAGGGAAATAATTCACCCCTCCACTTT
CASSVGPQGNNSPLHF
>15|TRBJ1-4|NA|NA|TRBV7-9
TGTGCCAGCAGCTTAGACAGGCAGGCGGCTGAAAAACTGTTTTTT
CASSLDRQAAEKLFF
>14|TRBJ1-1|NA|NA|TRBV6-2/TRBV6-3
TGTGCCAGCAGTTACTCGGGAGGGAACACTGAAGCTTTCTTT
CASSYSGGNTEAFF
>16|TRBJ2-3|once|TRBD2|TRBV3-1/TRBV3-2
TGTGCCAGCAGCCGAAGGACTAGCGGGCCCACAGATACGCAGTATTTT
CASSRRTSGPTDTQYF
>11|TRBJ1-2|NA|NA|TRBV2
TGTGCCAGCGGAGACAGATATGGCTACACCTTC
CASGDRYGYTF
>14|TRBJ2-5|NA|NA|TRBV3-1/TRBV3-2
TGTGCCAGCAGCCACTGGACAGCCGAAGAGACCCAGTACTTC
CASSHWTAEETQYF
>16|TRBJ1-1|NA|NA|TRBV28
TGTGCCAGCAGTTTCACGGACAGAAGGATGAACACTGAAGCTTTCTTT
CASSFTDRRMNTEAFF
>15|TRBJ1-2|NA|NA|TRBV20-1
TGCAGTGCTAGTCCCTCCGCACAGCTTAACTATGGCTACACCTTC
CSASPSAQLNYGYTF
>13|TRBJ1-1|NA|NA|TRBV4-1
TGCGCCAGCAGCCAAGTTGTCAGCACTGAAGCTTTCTTT
CASSQVVSTEAFF
>15|TRBJ2-2|NA|NA|TRBV3-1/TRBV3-2
TGTGCCAGCAGCCAAACCTCTCAGGGTCTCGGGGAGCTGTTTTTT
CASSQTSQGLGELFF
>16|TRBJ1-4|NA|TRBD1|TRBV6-5
TGTGCCAGCAGTTACTCGAGCGGGACAGGGAATGAAAAACTGTTTTTT
CASSYSSGTGNEKLFF
>14|TRBJ2-7|few|TRBD2|TRBV7-8
TGTGCCAGCACCCGGACTAGCGGGGACTACGAGCAGTACTTC
CASTRTSGDYEQYF
>14|TRBJ1-2|NA|NA|TRBV28
TGTGCCAGCAGCCAATCAGGGGTTACCTATGGCTACACCTTC
CASSQSGVTYGYTF
>15|TRBJ2-3|NA|TRBD1|TRBV6-5
TGTGCCAGCAGCGACTCAGGGGGCCCGGTTTTCGCGCAGTATTTT
CASSDSGGPVFAQYF
>14|TRBJ1-1|NA|NA|TRBV5-4
TGTGCCAGCAGCTCAGGGACTGTAGGCACTGAAGCTTTCTTT
CASSSGTVGTEAFF
>15|TRBJ1-5|once|NA|TRBV10-2
TGCGCCAGCGGGGGAGGGGTGTCGGGAGATCAGCCCCAGCATTTT
CASGGGVSGDQPQHF
>14|TRBJ1-4|NA|TRBD1|TRBV19
TGTGCCAGTAGTATCCGGACAGGGAAGGAAAGACTGTTTTTT
CASSIRTGKERLFF
>15|TRBJ1-3|NA|TRBD1|TRBV2
TGTGCCAGCAGTTTGAGCCGCAGGGGGGAGAACACCATATATTTT
CASSLSRRGENTIYF
>16|TRBJ1-4|NA|NA|TRBV6-4
TGTGCCAGCAAAGGTCGGGACTGTGCAACTAATGAAAAACTGTTTTTT
CASKGRDCATNEKLFF
>14|TRBJ2-7|NA|NA|TRBV5-4
TGTGCCAGCAGCTTGCCAGCGCGCTCCTACGAGCAGTACTTC
CASSLPARSYEQYF
>14|TRBJ1-1|many|TRBD1|TRBV28
TGTGCCAGCAGTCCGACAGGGGACGGCACTGAAGCTTTCTTT
CASSPTGDGTEAFF
>13|TRBJ1-5|NA|NA|TRBV7-2
TGTGCCAGCAGCTTAGACCAGGTACAGCCCCAGCATTTT
CASSLDQVQPQHF
>16|TRBJ1-5|few|NA|TRBV5-1
TGCGCCAGCAGCTTGATGGGGGGGGAGAGCAATCAGCCCCAGCATTTT
CASSLMGGESNQPQHF
>12|TRBJ1-2|NA|NA|TRBV5-4
TGTGCCAGCAGCTATCTCACAATGAGCTACACCTTC
CASSYLTMSYTF
>16|TRBJ2-1|NA|NA|TRBV7-8
TGTGCCAGCAGCTTAGGGCGGGGCCTCGGGAACAATGAGCAGTTCTTC
CASSLGRGLGNNEQFF
>15|TRBJ2-5|NA|TRBD2|TRBV6-6
TGTGCCAGCAGTCCTCCCGGCGGGGGGGGCGAGACCCAGTACTTC
CASSPPGGGGETQYF
>14|TRBJ2-7|NA|NA|TRBV2
TGTGCCAGCAAGGGCGGGGGCCACTCCTACGAGCAGTACTTC
CASKGGGHSYEQYF
>15|TRBJ2-3|NA|NA|TRBV27
TGTGCCAGCGCCCCCTGGTTAGCGGGCACAGATACGCAGTATTTT
CASAPWLAGTDTQYF